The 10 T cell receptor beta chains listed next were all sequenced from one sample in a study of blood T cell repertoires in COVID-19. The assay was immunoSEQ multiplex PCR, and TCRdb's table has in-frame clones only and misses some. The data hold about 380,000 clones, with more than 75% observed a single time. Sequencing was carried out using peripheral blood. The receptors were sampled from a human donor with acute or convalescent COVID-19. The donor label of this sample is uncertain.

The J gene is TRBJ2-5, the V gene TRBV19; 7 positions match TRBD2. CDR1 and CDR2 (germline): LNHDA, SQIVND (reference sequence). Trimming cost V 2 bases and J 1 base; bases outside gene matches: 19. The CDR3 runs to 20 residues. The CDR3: CASSIRPRDYLISPQETQYF. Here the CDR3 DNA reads TGTGCCAGTAGTATAAGGCCCCGGGACTATTTAATTTCTCCCCAAGAGACCCAGTACTTC.

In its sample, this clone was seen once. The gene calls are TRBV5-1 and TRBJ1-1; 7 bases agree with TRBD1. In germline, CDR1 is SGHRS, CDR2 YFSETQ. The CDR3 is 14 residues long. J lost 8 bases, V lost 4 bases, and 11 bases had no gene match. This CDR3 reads CASSQGQPSPEAFF. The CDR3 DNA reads TGCGCCAGCAGCCAGGGACAGCCGTCCCCAGAAGCTTTCTTT.

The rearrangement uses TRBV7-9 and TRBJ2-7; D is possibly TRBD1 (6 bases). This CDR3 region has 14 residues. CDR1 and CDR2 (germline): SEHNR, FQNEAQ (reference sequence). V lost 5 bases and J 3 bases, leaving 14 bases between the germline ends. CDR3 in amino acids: CASSPPGHLYEQYF. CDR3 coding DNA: TGTGCCAGCAGCCCGCCGGGACACCTCTACGAGCAGTACTTC. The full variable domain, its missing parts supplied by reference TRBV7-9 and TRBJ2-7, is DTGVSQNPRHKITKRGQNVTFRCDPISEHNRLYWYRQTLGQGPEFLTYFQNEAQLEKSRLLSDRFSAERPKGSFSTLEIQRTEQGDSAMYLCASSPPGHLYEQYFGPGTRLTVT.

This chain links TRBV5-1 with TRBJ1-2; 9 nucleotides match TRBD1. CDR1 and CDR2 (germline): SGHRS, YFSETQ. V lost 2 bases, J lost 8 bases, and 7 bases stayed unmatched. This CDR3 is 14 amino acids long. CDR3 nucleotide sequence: TGCGCCAGCAGCTTCACAGGGGGCGTCCGGGGCTACACCTTC. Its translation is CASSFTGGVRGYTF.

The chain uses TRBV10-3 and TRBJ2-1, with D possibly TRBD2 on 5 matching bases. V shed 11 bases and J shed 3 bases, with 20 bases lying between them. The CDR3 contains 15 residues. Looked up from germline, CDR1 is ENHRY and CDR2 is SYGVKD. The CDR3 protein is CAASSGLGIYNEQFF. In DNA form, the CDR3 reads TGTGCCGCCTCAAGCGGACTGGGAATCTACAATGAGCAGTTCTTC.

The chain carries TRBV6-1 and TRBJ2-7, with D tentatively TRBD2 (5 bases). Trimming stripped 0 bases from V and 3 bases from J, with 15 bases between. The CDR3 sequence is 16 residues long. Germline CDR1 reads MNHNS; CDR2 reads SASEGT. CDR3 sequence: CASSEAGYEGHYEQYF. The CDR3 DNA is TGTGCCAGCAGTGAAGCCGGATATGAGGGTCACTACGAGCAGTACTTC.

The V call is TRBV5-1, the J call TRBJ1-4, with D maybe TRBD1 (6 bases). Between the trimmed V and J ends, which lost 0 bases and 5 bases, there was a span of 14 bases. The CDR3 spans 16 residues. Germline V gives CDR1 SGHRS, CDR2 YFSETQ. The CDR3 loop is CASSLDGQKRNEKLFF. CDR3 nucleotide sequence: TGCGCCAGCAGCTTGGATGGACAGAAAAGAAATGAAAAACTGTTTTTT.

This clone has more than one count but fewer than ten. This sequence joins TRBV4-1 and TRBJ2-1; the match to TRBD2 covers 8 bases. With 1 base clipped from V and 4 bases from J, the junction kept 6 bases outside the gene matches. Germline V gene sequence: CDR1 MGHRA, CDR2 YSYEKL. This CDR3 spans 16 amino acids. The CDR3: CASSQAPGLGYNEQFF. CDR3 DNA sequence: TGCGCCAGCAGCCAAGCCCCGGGACTAGGGTACAATGAGCAGTTCTTC.

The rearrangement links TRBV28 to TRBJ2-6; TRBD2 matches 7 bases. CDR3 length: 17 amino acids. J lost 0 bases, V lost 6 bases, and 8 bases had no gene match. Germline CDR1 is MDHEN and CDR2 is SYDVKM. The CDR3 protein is CASSPGGFSSGANVLTF. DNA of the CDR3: TGTGCCAGCAGCCCGGGAGGTTTCAGCTCTGGGGCCAACGTCCTGACTTTC.

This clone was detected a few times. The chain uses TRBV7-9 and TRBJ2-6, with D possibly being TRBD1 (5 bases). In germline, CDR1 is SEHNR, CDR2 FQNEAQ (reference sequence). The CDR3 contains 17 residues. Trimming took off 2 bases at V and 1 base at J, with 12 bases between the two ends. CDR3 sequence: CASSLYGAPSGANVLTF. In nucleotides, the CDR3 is TGTGCCAGCAGCTTATATGGGGCCCCGTCTGGGGCCAACGTCCTGACTTTC.